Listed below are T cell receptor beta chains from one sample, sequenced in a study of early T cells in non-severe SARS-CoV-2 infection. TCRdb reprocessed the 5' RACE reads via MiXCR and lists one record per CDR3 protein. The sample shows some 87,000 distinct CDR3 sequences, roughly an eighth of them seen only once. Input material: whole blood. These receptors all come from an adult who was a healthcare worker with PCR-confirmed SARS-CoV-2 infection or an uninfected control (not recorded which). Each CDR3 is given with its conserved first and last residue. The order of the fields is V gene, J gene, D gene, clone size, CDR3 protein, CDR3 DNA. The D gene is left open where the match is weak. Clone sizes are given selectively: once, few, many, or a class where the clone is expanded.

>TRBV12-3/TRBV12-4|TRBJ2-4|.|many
CASSFPRAKNIQYF
TGTGCCAGCAGTTTTCCCAGGGCCAAAAACATTCAGTACTTC
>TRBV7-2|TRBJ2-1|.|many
CASSPQAGNEQFF
TGTGCCAGCAGCCCCCAGGCGGGCAATGAGCAGTTCTTC
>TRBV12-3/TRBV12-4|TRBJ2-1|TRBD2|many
CASSPGRGFSYNEQFF
TGTGCCAGCAGTCCCGGGAGGGGGTTCTCCTACAATGAGCAGTTCTTC
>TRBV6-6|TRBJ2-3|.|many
CASSYSDSPTDTQYF
TGTGCCAGCAGTTACTCAGACTCCCCCACAGATACGCAGTATTTT
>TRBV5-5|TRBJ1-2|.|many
CASSLGASNYGYTF
TGTGCCAGCAGCTTGGGCGCTTCGAACTATGGCTACACCTTC
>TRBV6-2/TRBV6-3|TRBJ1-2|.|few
CASTPLETALYYGGYTF
TGTGCCAGCACCCCTCTGGAGACAGCCCTCTACTATGGTGGCTACACCTTC
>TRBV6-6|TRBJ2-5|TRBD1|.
CASYEGQGRETQYF
TGTGCCAGCTACGAGGGACAGGGGAGGGAGACCCAGTACTTC
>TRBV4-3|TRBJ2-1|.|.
CASSLRDEQFF
TGCGCCAGCAGCCTACGGGATGAGCAGTTCTTC
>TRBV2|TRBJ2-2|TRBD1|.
CASRAEGASTGELFF
TGTGCCAGCAGAGCCGAGGGGGCGAGCACCGGGGAGCTGTTTTTT
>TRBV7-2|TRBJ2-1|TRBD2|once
CASSSLAGGRLEQFF
TGTGCCAGCAGCTCACTAGCGGGGGGGCGCCTTGAGCAGTTCTTC
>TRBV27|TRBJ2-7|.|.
CASSPPTSYHEQYF
TGTGCCAGCAGTCCCCCAACTAGCTACCACGAGCAGTACTTC
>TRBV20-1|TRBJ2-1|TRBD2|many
CSAIPLLAGVANEQFF
TGCAGTGCTATACCCCTGCTAGCGGGGGTAGCAAATGAGCAGTTCTTC
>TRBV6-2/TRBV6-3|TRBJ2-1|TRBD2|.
CASSNSGGALEQFF
TGTGCCAGCAGCAATAGCGGGGGGGCTTTGGAGCAGTTCTTC
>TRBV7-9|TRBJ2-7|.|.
CASSRTGAHYEQYF
TGTGCCAGCAGCCGCACAGGAGCCCACTACGAGCAGTACTTC
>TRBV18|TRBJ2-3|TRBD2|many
CASSLRLAGVDTQYF
TGTGCCAGCTCACTACGACTAGCGGGGGTGGATACGCAGTATTTT
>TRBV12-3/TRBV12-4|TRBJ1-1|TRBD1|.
CASSSDRGRSTEAFF
TGTGCCAGCAGTTCGGACAGGGGGCGCAGCACTGAAGCTTTCTTT
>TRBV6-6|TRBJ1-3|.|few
CASSRPRDLSGNTIYF
TGTGCCAGCAGCCGCCCGCGGGACCTCTCTGGAAACACCATATATTTT
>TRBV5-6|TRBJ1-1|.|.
CASSLWNTEAFF
TGTGCCAGCAGCCTCTGGAACACTGAAGCTTTCTTT
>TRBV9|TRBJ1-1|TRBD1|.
CASSVVEGQTNTEAFF
TGTGCCAGCAGCGTAGTGGAGGGACAGACGAACACTGAAGCTTTCTTT
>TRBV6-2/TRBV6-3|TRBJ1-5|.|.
CASSYRVRQPQHF
TGTGCCAGCAGTTACCGGGTCAGGCAGCCCCAGCATTTT
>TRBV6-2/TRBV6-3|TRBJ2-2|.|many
CASTSQRNTGELFF
TGTGCCAGCACTTCCCAGAGGAACACCGGGGAGCTGTTTTTT
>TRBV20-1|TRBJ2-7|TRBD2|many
CSARTRTSGGSRSYEQYF
TGCAGTGCTAGAACGAGGACTAGCGGGGGATCAAGGTCCTACGAGCAGTACTTC
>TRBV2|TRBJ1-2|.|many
CASSLSRPTVGTF
TGTGCCAGCAGCCTATCCCGACCTACAGTTGGCACCTTC
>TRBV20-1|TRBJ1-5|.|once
CSASYTGGNQPRHF
TGCAGTGCTTCATATACAGGCGGAAATCAGCCCCGGCATTTT
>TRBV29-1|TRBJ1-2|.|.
CSGTSGETHYGYTF
TGCAGCGGAACCTCAGGGGAAACCCACTATGGCTACACCTTC
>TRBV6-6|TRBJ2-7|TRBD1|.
CASSRGQLLAMQYF
TGTGCCAGCAGTAGGGGACAGCTATTAGCCATGCAGTACTTC
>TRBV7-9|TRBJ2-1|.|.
CASSLTPYNEQFF
TGTGCCAGCAGCTTGACCCCCTACAATGAGCAGTTCTTC
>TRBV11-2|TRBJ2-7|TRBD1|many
CASSLASTGTGLYEQYF
TGTGCCAGCAGCTTAGCCTCGACAGGGACAGGGTTATACGAGCAGTACTTC
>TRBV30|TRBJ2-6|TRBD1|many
CAWSTRTGGANVLTF
TGTGCCTGGAGTACCCGGACAGGTGGGGCCAACGTCCTGACTTTC
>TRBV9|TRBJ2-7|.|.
CASSVGLSGGDYEQYF
TGTGCCAGCAGCGTAGGGTTATCGGGGGGCGACTACGAGCAGTACTTC
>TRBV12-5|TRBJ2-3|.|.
CASDKGGRVNF
TGTGCTAGTGATAAAGGAGGACGTGTCAATTTT
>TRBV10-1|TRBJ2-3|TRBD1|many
CASRKTGNPTDTQYF
TGCGCCAGCAGAAAGACAGGGAACCCCACAGATACGCAGTATTTT
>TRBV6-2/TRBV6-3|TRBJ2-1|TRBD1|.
CASSYVAGGAWQFF
TGTGCCAGCAGTTATGTAGCAGGGGGCGCATGGCAGTTCTTC
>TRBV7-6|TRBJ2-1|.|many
CASSLTHIRDTKNYNEQFF
TGTGCCAGCAGCTTAACGCATATAAGGGACACGAAGAACTACAATGAGCAGTTCTTC
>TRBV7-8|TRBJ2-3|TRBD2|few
CASSFRDYTDTQYF
TGTGCCAGCAGCTTCCGGGACTACACAGATACGCAGTATTTT
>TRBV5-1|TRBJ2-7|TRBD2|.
CASSLPTFGGGSGEQYF
TGCGCCAGCAGCTTGCCCACTTTTGGCGGGGGTTCGGGCGAGCAGTACTTC
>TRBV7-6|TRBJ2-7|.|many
CASSSYSLGGSPGEQYF
TGTGCCAGCAGCTCCTACTCCCTTGGTGGGAGCCCCGGGGAGCAGTACTTC
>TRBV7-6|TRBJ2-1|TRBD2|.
CASSSGTSGANEQFF
TGTGCCAGCAGTAGTGGGACTAGCGGGGCTAATGAGCAGTTCTTC
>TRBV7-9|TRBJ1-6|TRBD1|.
CASSKPQGAHSPLHF
TGTGCCAGCAGCAAACCACAGGGGGCCCATTCACCCCTCCACTTT
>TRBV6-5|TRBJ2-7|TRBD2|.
CASSRTSGLYEQYF
TGTGCCAGCAGCCGTACTAGCGGACTCTACGAGCAGTACTTC
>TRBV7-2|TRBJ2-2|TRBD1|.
CASSLGQGIGGELFF
TGTGCCAGCAGCTTGGGACAGGGGATTGGCGGGGAGCTGTTTTTT
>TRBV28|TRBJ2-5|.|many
CASSLSPGEQETQYF
TGTGCCAGCAGTTTATCTCCGGGGGAGCAAGAGACCCAGTACTTC
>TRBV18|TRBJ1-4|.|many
CASSPIPGRRNEKLFF
TGTGCCAGCTCACCGATACCGGGGCGGCGAAATGAAAAACTGTTTTTT
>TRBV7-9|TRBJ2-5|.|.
CASSWDLKETQYF
TGTGCCAGCAGCTGGGACTTGAAAGAGACCCAGTACTTC
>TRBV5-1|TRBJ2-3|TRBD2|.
CASSWSGGAGDTQYF
TGCGCCAGCAGCTGGAGCGGGGGGGCAGGAGATACGCAGTATTTT
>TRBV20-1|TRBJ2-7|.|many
CSATRGVEQYF
TGCAGTGCTACCCGGGGTGTCGAGCAGTACTTC
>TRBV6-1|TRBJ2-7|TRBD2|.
CASSEMRGVDEQYF
TGTGCCAGCAGTGAAATGCGGGGGGTTGACGAGCAGTACTTC
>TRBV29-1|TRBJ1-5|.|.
CSAAEGSNQPQHF
TGCAGCGCAGCGGAGGGGAGCAATCAGCCCCAGCATTTT
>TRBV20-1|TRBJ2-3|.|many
CSASSSGTDTQYF
TGCAGTGCTTCCTCTAGCGGCACAGATACGCAGTATTTT
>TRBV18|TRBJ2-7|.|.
CASTSPGHEQYF
TGTGCCAGCACCAGCCCGGGGCACGAGCAGTACTTC
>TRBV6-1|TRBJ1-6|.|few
CASSDRWSNSPLHF
TGTGCCAGCAGTGACAGGTGGAGTAATTCACCCCTCCACTTT
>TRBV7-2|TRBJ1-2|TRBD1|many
CASSLVGDRVHGYTF
TGTGCCAGCAGCTTAGTGGGGGACAGGGTACATGGCTACACCTTC
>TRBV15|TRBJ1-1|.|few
CATSRDRDDTEAFF
TGTGCCACCAGCAGAGATAGGGATGACACTGAAGCTTTCTTT
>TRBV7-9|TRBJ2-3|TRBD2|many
CASSLAATSGRGTDTQYF
TGTGCCAGCAGCTTAGCGGCAACTAGCGGTCGAGGCACAGATACGCAGTATTTT
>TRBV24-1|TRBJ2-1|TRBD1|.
CATSDDRGGQFF
TGTGCCACCAGTGATGACAGGGGTGGGCAGTTCTTC
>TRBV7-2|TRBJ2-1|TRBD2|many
CASSSTRTSGGSYNEQFF
TGTGCCAGCAGCTCCACTCGGACTAGCGGGGGGTCCTACAATGAGCAGTTCTTC
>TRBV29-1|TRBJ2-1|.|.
CSVERDNEQFF
TGCAGCGTTGAACGAGACAATGAGCAGTTCTTC